This T cell receptor beta chain derives from a study of tumor and adjacent non-tumor tissue in lung cancer. Background on the study: Histology: under 15 adenocarcinoma, a couple of squamous cell carcinoma, 1 small cell lung cancer.

The template was RNA from unsorted bulk tissue. Distant lung tissue was collected more than 3 cm away from the tumor edge. Germline-derived CDR1 and CDR2 are MGHRA and YSYEKL. The CDR3 has 14 residues. Points from the study as a whole: Normal lung showed higher cumulative top 100 clone frequency than tumor.

A modified ARM-PCR protocol with three rounds of nested PCR amplified TCRbeta. MiXCR, run by TCRdb on the multiplex PCR reads, gives a single entry per CDR3 protein. The top ten hold 45% of the sample, which has about 67,000 distinct CDR3 sequences, around 80% seen once. As for this clonotype: Its antigen remains unidentified. Sequence at one end of the junction differs from germline and may be a read error.

This receptor was obtained from a man aged 55 to 69 with non-small cell lung cancer. Sequencing was carried out using distant non-tumor lung tissue. The rearrangement uses TRBV4-1 and TRBJ2-1; perhaps TRBD2 as D (5 bases). The CDR3 DNA reads TGTTCCAGCAGCCAAGGACTTACAAACAATGAGCAGTTCTTC. It is translated as CSSSQGLTNNEQFF.